Each of the 3 T cell receptor beta chains below was sequenced from the same sample in a study of blood T cell repertoires in COVID-19. TCRdb's table, derived via immunoSEQ multiplex PCR, lists solely in-frame clones and lacks some. The data contain 400,000 or so clones, 80% to 95% of them singletons. The sample was PBMCs or T cells enriched from blood (not recorded which). Receptors were obtained from a man aged 18 to 30 who had recovered from COVID-19.

The chain joins TRBV3-1 (or the pseudogene TRBV3-2) to TRBJ1-3, with D unclear. The germline V gene encodes CDR1 LGHDT and CDR2 YNNKEL (reference sequence). The CDR3 totals 16 residues. V was pared by 1 base and J by 2 bases, with 12 bases between. CDR3 nucleotides: TGTGCCAGCAGCCAAGTCGGTTCGGGAGCTGGAAACACCATATATTTT. Amino acids: CASSQVGSGAGNTIYF.

The J gene is TRBJ2-7, the V gene TRBV13, with a possible D match to TRBD2 (5 bases). The V gene lost 4 bases and the J gene lost 1 base, with 11 bases spanning the gap. This CDR3 has 14 residues. Germline V CDR1 and CDR2: PRHDT, FYEKMQ (reference sequence). The CDR3 is CASSWYRDSYEQYF. CDR3 nucleotides: TGTGCCAGCAGCTGGTACCGGGATTCCTACGAGCAGTACTTC.

A word on this clone: In the same sample, other DNA sequences code for this CDR3. J is TRBJ2-7 and V is TRBV6-5; D is possibly TRBD2 (5 bases). Germline CDR1 is MNHEY and CDR2 is SVGAGI. The germline V and J ends were trimmed by 5 bases and 1 base, with 6 bases remaining between them. The CDR3 is made up of 12 amino acids. CDR3: CASSSGSYEQYF. The DNA for the CDR3 is TGTGCCAGCAGTAGCGGTTCCTACGAGCAGTACTTC.